This TCR beta chain was observed in a study of Ad26.COV2.S vaccination and SARS-CoV-2 variants. The table lists this clone with a count of one. Its antigen remains unknown. Treatment defined: 15 to 20 received Ad26.COV2.S at low or high dose, single or two shots; several received placebo; per-sample allocation not given. Collection of the samples took place on day 63 after the first injection of vaccine or placebo. This Boston cohort included adults aged 18-55 years. Study-wide results and limits: Researchers cautioned that TCR breadth and depth analyses may have underestimated total T cell responses. Reported findings describe substantial breadth in spike-specific CD8+ and CD4+ T cell responses following vaccination. Vaccine recipients surpassed placebo recipients in spike-specific TCR breadth.

Trimming left V 0 bases short and J 3 bases short, with 9 bases between. In germline, CDR1 is LNHNV, CDR2 YYDKDF (reference sequence). The CDR3 is 14 amino acids. Some clones are missing from TCRdb's copy, which holds only in-frame ones; the method was immunoSEQ multiplex PCR. This table holds 300,000 to 450,000 clones, approximately 85% found once. The rearrangement joins TRBV15 to TRBJ2-7, with a weak D call TRBD1 (5 bases). Source: peripheral blood, taken in a trial of Ad26.COV2.S vaccine versus placebo. This sequence originates from a person aged 18 to 59 who received the Ad26.COV2.S COVID-19 vaccine or a placebo. CDR3 loop: CATSREGVVYEQYF. The DNA of the CDR3 is TGTGCCACCAGCAGAGAAGGGGTGGTCTACGAGCAGTACTTC.